The subject of this entry is one T cell receptor (beta chain). The antigen it recognizes is unknown. Base qualities are missing; no much larger clone stands one base away. Within the sample, other DNA sequences also encode this same CDR3. Library prep was done by the immunoSEQ multiplex PCR assay. For the original study's pipeline: A statistical classification framework was built to diagnose cytomegalovirus status from the catalog of TCR beta chain sequences. The source is immuneACCESS, and TCRdb retained only in-frame sequences with V and J called. Part of the clones is not carried over; for the studies checked, unresolved V genes explain less than half of this, and the remainder is unexplained. The V and J calls and clone size come from that table; D and trimming were worked out from the DNA. This sample has 45,000 to 70,000 clones in its table, and roughly 93% of those were observed once. The ten most abundant clones make up roughly 5.2% of the sample.

The entry originates in a study of cytomegalovirus exposure and HLA in healthy donors (dated by TCRdb to 2016 to 2017). Broadly, across the study: The roughly 650 repertoires of the first cohort and the 120 or so validation repertoires were produced on the same platform, according to a later analysis. High-throughput TCR immunosequencing, statistical association of individual TCRs with disease status, and machine learning were combined to predict cytomegalovirus infection status. Along with the roughly 700-subject first cohort, a separate validation cohort of over a hundred different subjects was used. The aim of the study was to test whether cataloging public T cell receptors could identify signatures of past pathogen exposure. Overall results and qualifications from the work: According to the authors, the approach could potentially be generalized to other disease states and immunological phenotypes. A later analysis found that TCRs clustered in the first cohort also tended to co-occur in the approximately 120 validation repertoires, with 94% of cluster scores above 0. Across donors, most TCR sequences were observed very rarely, whereas some public TCRs were present in many individuals. A later analysis had no HLA typing for the validation cohort, so co-occurrence there was scored across all 120 or so repertoires. A few of the identified cytomegalovirus-associated TCR beta chains were confirmed in vitro to be specific for cytomegalovirus antigens. The classifier was reported to diagnose cytomegalovirus status with high specificity and sensitivity in both the original cohort and the validation cohort. The study listed around 160 TCR beta chains as associated with cytomegalovirus.

Donors formed part of the validation cohort, which comprised about 120 subjects and was distinct from the first cohort of 666 subjects. Input material: PBMCs. The TCR sequence derives from a woman under 30 in good health and CMV-seronegative.

CDR3 sequence: CASSPAGGGTEAFF. The nucleotide sequence is given as TGTGCCAGCTCACCTGCAGGCGGGGGCACTGAAGCTTTCTTT. The chain was built from TRBV18 and TRBJ1-1; TRBD1 might be the D gene, on 5 matching bases. Taken from the germline V gene, the CDR1 and CDR2 loops are KGHSH and LQKENI. The V and J ends are trimmed by 3 bases and 4 bases, leaving 12 bases between them. The CDR3 runs 14 amino acids, cysteine and phenylalanine included. Of the read, only the CDR3 DNA is kept; its 42 bases are in frame from base 1.